Below are 9 T cell receptor beta chains sequenced from a single sample in a study of CD8 T cells in ankylosing spondylitis (dated by TCRdb to the late 2010s). Libraries were constructed by 5' RACE. Sequencer: Illumina HiSeq 2500. The public sequencing data were trimmed at Q25 with fastp and processed into clonotypes with MiXCR by TCRdb, which kept only in-frame beta chains. Every entry covers one CDR3 protein and lists the most common genes and DNA from its rows. This sample comprises 150,000 to 200,000 distinct CDR3 sequences, more than 9% of them detected only once. The ten largest clones take up 25% to 30% of the sample. The sequenced material came from blood, either unsorted or a sorted T cell fraction (not recorded which). These receptors all stem from a male donor with ankylosing spondylitis or in good health (not recorded which).

This clonotype was counted ten times or more. The chain carries TRBV29-1 and TRBJ1-1; the match to TRBD1 covers 7 bases. The trim removed 6 bases at V and 6 bases at J, leaving 19 bases unmatched. From germline, CDR1 is SQVTM and CDR2 ANQGSEA. This CDR3 comprises 16 residues. Written as DNA, the CDR3 is TGCAGCGTGAGGGGGGAGGGACAGTTGACTTTCTCTGAAGCTTTCTTT. Residues: CSVRGEGQLTFSEAFF.

This clonotype was detected only a few times. The rearrangement joins TRBV21-1 to TRBJ1-5; whether TRBD1, the table's D call, matches the DNA was not checked. TRBV21-1 is classified as a pseudogene. The CDR3 is 11 residues long. Written as DNA, the CDR3 is TGTGCCAGCAGCGCACAGGGGTCGCAGCATTTT. Its translation is CASSAQGSQHF.

The chain recombines TRBV11-2 with TRBJ2-5; TRBD2 might be the D (6 bases). Trimming stripped 5 bases from V and 4 bases from J, with 17 bases between. This CDR3 is 15 amino acids long. Germline V CDR1 and CDR2: SGHAT, FQNNGV. For the CDR3, the DNA is TGTGCCAGCAGCGATGTTCACGGGAGCACAGAGACCCAGTACTTC. Its protein product is CASSDVHGSTETQYF.

This clonotype was seen repeatedly, ten times or more. This sequence joins TRBV24-1 and TRBJ2-1; TRBD1 agrees at 9 bases. This CDR3 region has 17 residues. V lost 3 bases and J lost 0; bases outside the gene matches: 5. The germline CDR1 and CDR2 sequences are KGHDR and SFDVKD. The CDR3 protein is CATSDPGTGSSYNEQFF. CDR3 bases: TGTGCCACCAGTGATCCCGGGACAGGGAGCTCCTACAATGAGCAGTTCTTC.

This clonotype appeared many times. The rearrangement links TRBV12-3 or TRBV12-4 to TRBJ2-7; TRBD2 matches at 8 bases. The CDR3 sequence is 11 residues long. V lost 4 bases to trimming and J lost 11 bases; unmatched junction nucleotides: 4. The CDR3 coding sequence is TGTGCCAGCAGTTCCCGGACTAGCAAGTACTTC. Residues: CASSSRTSKYF.

This clonotype appeared many times. The chain is built from TRBV20-1 and TRBJ1-2; D unclear. Germline CDR1 DFQATT, CDR2 SNEGSKA (reference sequence). V was cut by 1 base and J by 2 bases, with 11 bases left in between. The CDR3 has 14 residues. As DNA, the CDR3 is TGCAGTGCTAGAGGGTCGGCGGAAAACTATGGCTACACCTTC. The encoded protein is CSARGSAENYGYTF.

This clonotype appeared a few times. The chain combines TRBV18 with TRBJ2-3; D not certain. Trimming shortened V by 0 bases and J by 6 bases, and 7 bases separated the two germline ends. CDR3 size: 13 residues. Germline values: CDR1 KGHSH, CDR2 LQKENI. The CDR3 DNA is TGTGCCAGCTCACCACCGACAAGGGATACGCAGTATTTT. Its translation is CASSPPTRDTQYF.

This sequence joins TRBV20-1 and TRBJ2-7; no definite D call. The V gene lost 7 bases and the J gene lost 4 bases, with 11 bases spanning the gap. This CDR3 contains 11 residues. Germline CDR1 and CDR2: DFQATT and SNEGSKA (reference sequence). CDR3 protein: CSVPTLYEQYF. The DNA of the CDR3 is TGCAGTGTTCCGACCCTTTACGAGCAGTACTTC.

The sample holds many counts of this clonotype. The chain links TRBV5-5 to TRBJ2-2; D unresolved. The CDR3 is 15 residues long. V lost 4 bases and J lost 3, with 13 bases in between. CDR1 is SGHKS and CDR2 is YYEKEE in the germline V gene (reference sequence). The CDR3 region is CASSPDIFYTGELFF. CDR3 nucleotides: TGTGCCAGCAGCCCCGACATATTCTACACCGGGGAGCTGTTTTTT.